This T cell receptor beta chain was recorded in a study of cytotoxic CD8 clonotypes in ibrutinib-treated CLL. For the study at large: Investigators reported roughly 24 partial and 2 complete responses; after median about 70 months, approximately 15 patients remained remitted and about twelve progressed.

General study findings and limits: Under treatment, the uncommon public clonotypes either contracted or remained stable. Clonality went up at the time of ibrutinib response, stayed stable in sustained remission, and later dropped back toward its baseline level at progression.

Concerning this clone: The antigen is undetermined. The sample has other DNA sequences that encode this CDR3 too.

TCRdb's copy holds only in-frame clones and misses some; the assay was immunoSEQ multiplex PCR. In the table there are about 200,000 clones, 79% of which are singletons. CDR3 length equals 11 residues. V lost 3 bases and J 4 bases, leaving 6 bases between the germline ends. Germline loops: CDR1 DFQATT, CDR2 SNEGSKA (reference sequence). This receptor was identified in a human donor with chronic lymphocytic leukemia. The chain combines TRBV20-1 with TRBJ2-5, with no clear D. Material: PBMCs, obtained after 12 months of ibrutinib treatment. The CDR3 nucleotides are TGCAGTGCTAGGAACTTAGAGACCCAGTACTTC. This encodes CSARNLETQYF.